Each of the 4 T cell receptor beta chains below was sequenced from the same sample in a study of T cell repertoires in cytomegalovirus infection. MiXCR, run by TCRdb on the reads, gives a single entry per CDR3 protein. The repertoire holds about 500,000 distinct CDR3 sequences, about 33% seen once, with 15% to 20% in the top ten. Their target antigens are unknown. Material: cultured PBMCs, obtained from culture after CMV antigen stimulation. These receptors were taken from a human donor in good health (CMV status not recorded). Some clones in this sample may be carry-over from other donors' samples.

The genes are TRBV20-1 and TRBJ2-3, with a weak D call TRBD2 (6 bases). The CDR3 has 15 amino acids. CDR1 DFQATT and CDR2 SNEGSKA come from the germline V gene (reference sequence). V lost 5 bases to trimming and J lost 0 bases, with 15 bases between them. CDR3 sequence (DNA): TGCAGTGCTGAGCTGTCTAGCGCGAGCACAGATACGCAGTATTTT. Translated, it gives CSAELSSASTDTQYF.

J is TRBJ1-1 and V is TRBV6-5, with D hard to call. The germline V and J ends were trimmed by 4 bases and 5 bases, with 14 bases remaining between them. CDR1 is MNHEY and CDR2 is SVGAGI in the germline V gene. This CDR3 has 14 residues. The CDR3 nucleotides read TGTGCCAGCAGTTGGGAAGGGAGGAAGACTGAAGCTTTCTTT. As protein: CASSWEGRKTEAFF.

CDR3 nucleotide sequence: TGTGCCAGCAGTTTCCTAGCGAGGAGACAAGATACGCAGTATTTT. It yields the protein CASSFLARRQDTQYF. The V gene is TRBV27, the J gene TRBJ2-3; weak D call: TRBD2 (6 bases). Germline-derived CDR1 and CDR2 are MNHEY and SMNVEV (reference sequence). The CDR3 is 15 residues long. Trimming took off 3 bases at V and 5 bases at J, with 15 bases between the two ends.

V usage is TRBV29-1 and J usage is TRBJ1-5, with a tentative D call TRBD1 (5 bases). The V end lost 3 bases, the J end lost 2 bases, and 8 bases lay between the germline ends. Germline CDR1 reads SQVTM; CDR2 reads ANQGSEA. The length of the CDR3 is 13 residues. CDR3 in DNA: TGCAGCGTTGATGAGGGGCGCAATCAGCCCCAGCATTTT. As protein: CSVDEGRNQPQHF.